A single sample gave rise to the 13 T cell receptor beta chains below, sequenced in a study of shared clonotypes between healthy human individuals. The table came from immunoSEQ multiplex PCR; TCRdb's copy has only in-frame clones and leaves some out. Of some 2,000,000 clones in the sample, 85% to 95% were seen once. The material sequenced was naive CD4+ T cells sorted from blood. Subset here: CD45RA+ positively selected. These receptor sequences come from a man between 18 and 29 years old in good health.

About this clone: Possible read error: a much larger clone is one base away. This sample also contains other DNA sequences that code for the same CDR3. The chain combines TRBV5-1 with TRBJ2-7; no firm D call. Trimming shortened V by 2 bases and J by 2 bases, and 2 bases separated the two germline ends. Germline V gives CDR1 SGHRS, CDR2 YFSETQ. This CDR3 region has 11 residues. The CDR3 spells CASSLAYEQYF. The CDR3 DNA reads as TGCGCCAGCAGCTTAGCCTACGAGCAGTACTTC.

The rearrangement uses TRBV11-1 and TRBJ2-5, with 7 bases fitting TRBD1. CDR3 length equals 14 residues. V dropped 5 bases and J dropped 1; count of bases not matched to a gene: 4. CDR1 is SGHAT, CDR2 FQDESV, per germline (reference sequence). This CDR3 is CASSLTGLQETQYF. The CDR3 DNA follows: TGTGCCAGCAGCCTGACAGGGCTCCAAGAGACCCAGTACTTC.

The CDR3 reads CAWSVGRTSGTSYEQYF. DNA for the CDR3: TGTGCCTGGAGCGTGGGGCGGACTAGCGGGACCTCCTACGAGCAGTACTTC. V gene TRBV30 combines with J gene TRBJ2-7, with 12 bases that match TRBD2. Trimming at V came to 3 bases and at J to 0 bases, leaving 9 bases not matched to a gene. Germline assignment: CDR1 GTSNPN and CDR2 SVGIG (reference sequence). The CDR3 is 17 amino acids.

V gene TRBV7-2 combines with J gene TRBJ1-1; possible D gene TRBD1, 6 bases. The CDR3 covers 13 residues. CDR1 and CDR2 (germline): SGHTA, FQGNSA. V lost 2 bases and J lost 3, with 7 bases in between. CDR3 DNA: TGTGCCAGCAGCTTATACAGGGACACTGAAGCTTTCTTT. Residues: CASSLYRDTEAFF.

The V gene is TRBV5-4, the J gene TRBJ2-5; 12 bases match TRBD2. Germline CDR1 SGHNT, CDR2 YYREEE (reference sequence). The V gene end was trimmed by 1 base and the J gene end by 3 bases; junction bases not matched to a gene: 4. The CDR3 is 16 residues long. The CDR3 loop is CASSLRSSGGEETQYF. For the CDR3, the DNA is TGTGCCAGCAGCTTGCGGTCTAGCGGGGGGGAAGAGACCCAGTACTTC.

The chain uses TRBV7-2 and TRBJ1-2, with D hard to call. V was shortened by 1 base and J by 8 bases, with 14 bases between the two germline ends. The CDR3 extends over 14 amino acids. Germline CDR1 is SGHTA and CDR2 is FQGNSA. CDR3 nucleotide sequence: TGTGCCAGCAGCTTAGGCCAGGCCGGGAACGGCTACACCTTC. Its translation: CASSLGQAGNGYTF. Full variable domain (remainder filled in from reference TRBV7-2 and TRBJ1-2): GAGVSQSPSNKVTEKGKDVELRCDPISGHTALYWYRQSLGQGLEFLIYFQGNSAPDKSGLPSDRFSAERTGGSVSTLTIQRTQQEDSAVYLCASSLGQAGNGYTFGSGTRLTVV.

This clone occurred once. The rearrangement joins TRBV7-3 to TRBJ2-5, with unresolved D. Germline V gene lookup returns CDR1 SGHTA and CDR2 FQGTGA. The CDR3 sequence is 15 residues long. Trimming took 2 bases from V and 0 from J, leaving 10 bases between them. CDR3 sequence (DNA): TGTGCCAGCAGCTTATTGAAAAGGTACCAAGAGACCCAGTACTTC. This encodes CASSLLKRYQETQYF.

J is TRBJ1-2 and V is TRBV28; TRBD1 matches at 7 bases. V trimming: 5 bases; J trimming: 0 bases; junction bases outside the gene matches: 6. The germline V gene has CDR1 MDHEN and CDR2 SYDVKM. CDR3 size: 15 residues. In DNA, the CDR3 is TGTGCCAGCAGTAGACAGGGAATAGCTAACTATGGCTACACCTTC. Translation: CASSRQGIANYGYTF.

This chain links TRBV5-1 with TRBJ1-6; tentative D call: TRBD1 (5 bases). Germline-derived CDR1 and CDR2 are SGHRS and YFSETQ. Trimming shortened V by 0 bases and J by 8 bases, and 9 bases separated the two germline ends. The CDR3 covers 14 residues. The CDR3 loop reads CASSLGDRYSPLHF. DNA of the CDR3: TGCGCCAGCAGCTTGGGGGACCGCTATTCACCCCTCCACTTT.

The rearrangement joins TRBV28 to TRBJ2-3, with D uncertain. This CDR3 comprises 13 residues. The germline CDR1 and CDR2 sequences are MDHEN and SYDVKM. V lost 5 bases and J 2 bases, leaving 8 bases between the germline ends. CDR3 bases: TGTGCCAGCAGTGGCCCCCCCACAGATACGCAGTATTTT. It yields the protein CASSGPPTDTQYF. Looking up the rest from reference TRBV28 and TRBJ2-3 gives the full variable domain: DVKVTQSSRYLVKRTGEKVFLECVQDMDHENMFWYRQDPGLGLRLIYFSYDVKMKEKGDIPEGYSVSREKKERFSLILESASTNQTSMYLCASSGPPTDTQYFGPGTRLTVL.

The chain joins TRBV7-9 to TRBJ1-6; D unresolved. Trimming shortened V by 2 bases and J by 10 bases, and 15 bases separated the two germline ends. The CDR3 is made up of 15 amino acids. CDR1 is SEHNR and CDR2 is FQNEAQ in the germline V gene (reference sequence). The CDR3 loop reads CASSLSTAGNSPLHF. The CDR3, as DNA: TGTGCCAGCAGCTTATCCACGGCAGGCAACTCACCCCTCCACTTT.

The V gene is TRBV7-8, the J gene TRBJ1-1; weak D call: TRBD1 (6 bases). CDR3 length equals 14 residues. CDR1 is SGHVS, CDR2 FQNEAQ, per germline. Trimming shortened V by 0 bases and J by 6 bases, and 11 bases separated the two germline ends. In DNA form, the CDR3 reads TGTGCCAGCAGCTTAGCGCGGGGGGGGCCTGAAGCTTTCTTT. Translating gives CASSLARGGPEAFF. Using reference TRBV7-8 and TRBJ1-1 for the parts outside the CDR3, the full variable domain is GAGVSQSPRYKVAKRGQDVALRCDPISGHVSLFWYQQALGQGPEFLTYFQNEAQLDKSGLPSDRFFAERPEGSVSTLKIQRTQQEDSAVYLCASSLARGGPEAFFGQGTRLTVV.

V gene TRBV10-3 combines with J gene TRBJ2-5; D not resolved. Looked up from germline, CDR1 is ENHRY and CDR2 is SYGVKD. The CDR3 is 14 residues long. V lost 6 bases and J lost 1, with 12 bases in between. CDR3 DNA sequence: TGTGCCATCAGCCGAGACGGTACCCAAGAGACCCAGTACTTC. Protein sequence: CAISRDGTQETQYF.